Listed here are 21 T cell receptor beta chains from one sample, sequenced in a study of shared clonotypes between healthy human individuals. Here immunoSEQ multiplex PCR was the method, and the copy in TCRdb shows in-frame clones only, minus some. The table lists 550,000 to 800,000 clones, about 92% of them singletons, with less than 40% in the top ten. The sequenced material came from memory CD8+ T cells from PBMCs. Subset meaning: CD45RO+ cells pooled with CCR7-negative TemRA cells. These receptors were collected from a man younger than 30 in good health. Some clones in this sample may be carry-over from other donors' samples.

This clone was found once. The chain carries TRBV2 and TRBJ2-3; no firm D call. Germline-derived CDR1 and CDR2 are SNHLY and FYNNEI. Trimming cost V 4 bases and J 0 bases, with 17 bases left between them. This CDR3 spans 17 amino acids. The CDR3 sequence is CASSGPLARPSTDTQYF. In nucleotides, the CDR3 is TGTGCCAGCAGTGGCCCACTGGCTAGACCTAGCACAGATACGCAGTATTTT.

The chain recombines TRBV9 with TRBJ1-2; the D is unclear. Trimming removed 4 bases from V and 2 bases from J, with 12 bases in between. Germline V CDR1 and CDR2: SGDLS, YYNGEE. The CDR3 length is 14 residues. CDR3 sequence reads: CASSPLIENYGYTF. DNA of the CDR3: TGTGCCAGCAGCCCCCTGATAGAGAACTATGGCTACACCTTC.

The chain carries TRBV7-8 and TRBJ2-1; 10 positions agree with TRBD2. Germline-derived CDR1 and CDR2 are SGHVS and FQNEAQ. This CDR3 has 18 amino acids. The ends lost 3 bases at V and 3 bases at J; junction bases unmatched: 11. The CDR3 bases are TGTGCCAGCAGCTTGGGTCTAGCGGGAGCTGGACTCTACAATGAGCAGTTCTTC. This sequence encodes CASSLGLAGAGLYNEQFF.

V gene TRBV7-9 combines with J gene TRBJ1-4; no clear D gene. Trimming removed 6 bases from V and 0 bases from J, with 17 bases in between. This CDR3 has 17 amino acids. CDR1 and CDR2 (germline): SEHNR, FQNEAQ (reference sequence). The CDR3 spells CASSPAGGGATNEKLFF. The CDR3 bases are TGTGCCAGCAGTCCGGCGGGTGGCGGGGCAACTAATGAAAAACTGTTTTTT.

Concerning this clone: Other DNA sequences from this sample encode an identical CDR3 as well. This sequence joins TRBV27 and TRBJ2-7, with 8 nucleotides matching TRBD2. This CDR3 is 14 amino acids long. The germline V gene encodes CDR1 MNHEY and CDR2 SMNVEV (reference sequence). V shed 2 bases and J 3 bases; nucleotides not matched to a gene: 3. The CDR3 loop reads CASSLGLAGYEQYF. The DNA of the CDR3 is TGTGCCAGCAGTTTAGGCCTAGCGGGCTACGAGCAGTACTTC.

The CDR3 loop is CASSYEVGPYEQYF. The CDR3, as DNA: TGTGCCAGCAGTTATGAAGTTGGACCCTACGAGCAGTACTTC. The V call is TRBV6-5, the J call TRBJ2-5; D uncertain. Near its end, the DNA agrees better with TRBJ2-7, so the J call may be wrong. There are 14 residues in the CDR3. Germline CDR1 is MNHEY and CDR2 is SVGAGI.

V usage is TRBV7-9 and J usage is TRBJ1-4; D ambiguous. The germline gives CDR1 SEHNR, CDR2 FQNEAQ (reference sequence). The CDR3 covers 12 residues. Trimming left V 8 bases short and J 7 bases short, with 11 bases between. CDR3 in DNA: TGTGCCAGCCCTGGGGAGGGTGAAAAACTGTTTTTT. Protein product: CASPGEGEKLFF. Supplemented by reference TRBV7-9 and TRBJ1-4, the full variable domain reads DTGVSQNPRHKITKRGQNVTFRCDPISEHNRLYWYRQTLGQGPEFLTYFQNEAQLEKSRLLSDRFSAERPKGSFSTLEIQRTEQGDSAMYLCASPGEGEKLFFGSGTQLSVL.

CDR3 protein: CASSPSAGEIADTQYF. Here the CDR3 DNA reads TGTGCCAGCAGTCCTTCAGCGGGAGAAATAGCAGATACGCAGTATTTT. The chain employs TRBV27 and TRBJ2-3; 8 nucleotides agree with TRBD2. The germline V gene encodes CDR1 MNHEY and CDR2 SMNVEV (reference sequence). V shed 5 bases and J 4 bases; nucleotides not matched to a gene: 11. This CDR3 has 16 residues.

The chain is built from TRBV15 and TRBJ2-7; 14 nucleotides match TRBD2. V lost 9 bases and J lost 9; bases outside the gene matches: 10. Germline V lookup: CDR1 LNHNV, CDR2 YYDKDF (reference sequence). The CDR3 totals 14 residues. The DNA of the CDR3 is TGTGCCACTTCTTCGGGGACTAGCGGGAGAGCGCAGTACTTC. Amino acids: CATSSGTSGRAQYF.

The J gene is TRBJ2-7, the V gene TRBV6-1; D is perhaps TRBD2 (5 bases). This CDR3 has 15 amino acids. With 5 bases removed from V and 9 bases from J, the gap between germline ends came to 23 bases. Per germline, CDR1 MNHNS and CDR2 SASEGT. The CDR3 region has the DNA TGTGCCAGCAGTCCGGCCGACGGGATACCAACACTGCAGTACTTC. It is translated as CASSPADGIPTLQYF.

CDR3 nucleotide sequence: TGTGCCAGCAGCACCACAGCAACTAATGAAAAACTGTTTTTT. As protein: CASSTTATNEKLFF. The chain recombines TRBV7-6 with TRBJ1-4; D is undetermined. The CDR3 runs to 14 residues. Germline V CDR1 and CDR2: SGHVS, FNYEAQ. Trimming stripped 5 bases from V and 0 bases from J, with 7 bases between.

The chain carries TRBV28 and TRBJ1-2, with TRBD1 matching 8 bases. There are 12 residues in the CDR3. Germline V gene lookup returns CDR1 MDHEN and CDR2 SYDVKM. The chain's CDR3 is CAGTGGVHGYTF. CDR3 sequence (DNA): TGTGCAGGGACAGGCGGGGTGCATGGCTACACCTTC.

Here the CDR3 reads CASSLGRGQGIGKANYGYTF. CDR3 bases: TGTGCCAGCAGCTTAGGGCGGGGACAGGGGATAGGCAAGGCTAACTATGGCTACACCTTC. The chain uses TRBV13 and TRBJ1-2, with 10 bases that match TRBD1. The germline gives CDR1 PRHDT, CDR2 FYEKMQ (reference sequence). The trim removed 0 bases at V and 0 bases at J, leaving 13 bases unmatched. The CDR3 extends over 20 amino acids.

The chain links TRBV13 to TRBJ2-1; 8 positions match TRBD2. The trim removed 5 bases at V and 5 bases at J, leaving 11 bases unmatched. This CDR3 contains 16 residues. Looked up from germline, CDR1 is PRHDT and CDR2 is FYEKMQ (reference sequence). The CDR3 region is CASSPTTSGYNNEQFF. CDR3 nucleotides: TGTGCCAGCAGCCCTACCACTAGCGGTTACAACAATGAGCAGTTCTTC. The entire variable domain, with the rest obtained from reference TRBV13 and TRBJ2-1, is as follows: AAGVIQSPRHLIKEKRETATLKCYPIPRHDTVYWYQQGPGQDPQFLISFYEKMQSDKGSIPDRFSAQQFSDYHSELNMSSLELGDSALYFCASSPTTSGYNNEQFFGPGTRLTVL.

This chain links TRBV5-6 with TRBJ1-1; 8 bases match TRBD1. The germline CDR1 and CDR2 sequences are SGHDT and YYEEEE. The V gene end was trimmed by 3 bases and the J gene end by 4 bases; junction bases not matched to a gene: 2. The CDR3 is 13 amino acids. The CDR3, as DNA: TGTGCCAGCAGCTCGGACAGGGCCACTGAAGCTTTCTTT. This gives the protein CASSSDRATEAFF.

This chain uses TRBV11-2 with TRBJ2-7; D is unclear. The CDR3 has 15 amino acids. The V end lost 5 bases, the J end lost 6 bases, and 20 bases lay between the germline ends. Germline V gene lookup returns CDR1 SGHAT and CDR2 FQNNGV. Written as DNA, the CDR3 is TGTGCCAGCAGCCTTAGGGTTGGCGGTGTGATCGAGCAGTACTTC. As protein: CASSLRVGGVIEQYF.

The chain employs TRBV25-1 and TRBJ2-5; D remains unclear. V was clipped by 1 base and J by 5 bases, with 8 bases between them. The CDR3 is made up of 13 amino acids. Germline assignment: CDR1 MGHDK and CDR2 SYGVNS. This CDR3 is CASSEWAQETQYF. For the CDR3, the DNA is TGTGCCAGCAGTGAATGGGCGCAGGAGACCCAGTACTTC. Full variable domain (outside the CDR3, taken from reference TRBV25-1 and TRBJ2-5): EADIYQTPRYLVIGTGKKITLECSQTMGHDKMYWYQQDPGMELHLIHYSYGVNSTEKGDLSSESTVSRIRTEHFPLTLESARPSHTSQYLCASSEWAQETQYFGPGTRLLVL.

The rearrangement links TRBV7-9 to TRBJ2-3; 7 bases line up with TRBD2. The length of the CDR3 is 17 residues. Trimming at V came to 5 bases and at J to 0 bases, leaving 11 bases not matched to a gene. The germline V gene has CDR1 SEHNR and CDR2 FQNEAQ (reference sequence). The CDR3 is CASSGTSARVSTDTQYF. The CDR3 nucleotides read TGTGCCAGCAGCGGCACTAGCGCACGCGTCAGCACAGATACGCAGTATTTT. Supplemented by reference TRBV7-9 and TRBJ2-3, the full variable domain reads DTGVSQNPRHKITKRGQNVTFRCDPISEHNRLYWYRQTLGQGPEFLTYFQNEAQLEKSRLLSDRFSAERPKGSFSTLEIQRTEQGDSAMYLCASSGTSARVSTDTQYFGPGTRLTVL.

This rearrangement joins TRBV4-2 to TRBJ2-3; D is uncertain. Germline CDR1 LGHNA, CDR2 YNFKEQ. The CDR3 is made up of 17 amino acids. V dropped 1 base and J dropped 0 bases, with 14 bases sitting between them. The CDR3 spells CASSQVDRGLSTDTQYF. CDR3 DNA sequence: TGTGCCAGCAGCCAAGTTGATAGAGGCCTTAGCACAGATACGCAGTATTTT.

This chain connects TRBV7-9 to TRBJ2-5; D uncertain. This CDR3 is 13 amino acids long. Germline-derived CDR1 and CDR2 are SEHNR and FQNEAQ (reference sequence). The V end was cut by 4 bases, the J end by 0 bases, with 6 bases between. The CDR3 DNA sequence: TGTGCCAGCAGCTACGAGTACCAAGAGACCCAGTACTTC. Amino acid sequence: CASSYEYQETQYF.

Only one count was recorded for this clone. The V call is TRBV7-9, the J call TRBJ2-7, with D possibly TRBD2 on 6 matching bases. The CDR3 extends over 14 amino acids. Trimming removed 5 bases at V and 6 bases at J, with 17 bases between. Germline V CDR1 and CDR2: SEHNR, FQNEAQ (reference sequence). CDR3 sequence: CASSRTGLPSEQYF. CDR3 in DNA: TGTGCCAGCAGCCGTACGGGACTGCCCTCCGAGCAGTACTTC.